This T cell receptor (beta chain) stems from a study of T cell repertoires in cytomegalovirus infection. Study at large: Carrying CMV and the relevant HLA type showed in public TCR beta signatures. General study points: The study found HLA-C-restricted CMV-specific TCR beta clonotypes dominating the ex vivo response. Carriers of CMV plus the relevant HLA were identified by cumulative public TCR beta family frequency.

Comments on this clonotype: What it recognizes is unknown.

TCRdb analysed the reads with MiXCR anew, one entry per CDR3 protein. The table shows approximately 1,000,000 distinct CDR3 sequences, with about 33% occurring only once. The CDR3 consists of 14 residues. Germline CDR1 LNHDA, CDR2 SQIVND (reference sequence). V lost 6 bases, J lost 2 bases, and 5 bases stayed unmatched. Sequencing used cultured CD8+ T cells from PBMCs, obtained from culture after CMV antigen stimulation. The receptor comes from a human donor in good health (CMV status not recorded). Some clones in this sample may be carry-over from other donors' samples. The V call is TRBV19, the J call TRBJ2-3; 7 nucleotides agree with TRBD1. As DNA, the CDR3 is TGTGCCAGTAGCACAGGGGAGCTCACAGATACGCAGTATTTT. It is translated as CASSTGELTDTQYF.